This T cell receptor beta chain was retrieved from a study of metastatic and nonmetastatic thyroid tumors. Before thyroid surgery, none of the patients had received any treatment. In this sample, this clone turned up many times. TCRdb reprocessed the PCR reads via MiXCR. The repertoire holds around 23,000 clones, with over 25% as singletons. This CDR3 region has 12 residues. V was shortened by 5 bases and J by 4 bases, with 7 bases between the two germline ends. Germline loops: CDR1 KGHDR, CDR2 SFDVKD. The V and J genes are TRBV24-1 and TRBJ2-5; D call uncertain. The TCR comes from a male donor with papillary thyroid cancer or a benign thyroid nodule (not recorded which). Some clones in this sample may be carry-over from other donors' samples. The sample comprised blood. CDR3 amino acids: CATSGDLETQYF. CDR3 coding DNA: TGTGCCACCAGTGGAGATTTAGAGACCCAGTACTTC.